This T cell receptor beta chain came from a study of blood T cell repertoires in COVID-19. For the study at large: Nucleic acid was either cDNA or gDNA, and it came from T cells, B-cell-depleted T cells, or PBMCs.

Cohort placement rested on clinical history that participants reported themselves. The authors' processing: It was from reference gene primer amplification that nucleated cell counts were estimated. Profiled with immunoSEQ multiplex PCR; TCRdb holds only in-frame clones, not every one. That table supplies the V and J calls and clone size; D and trimming were determined from the DNA. The sample lists roughly 200,000 clones, around 85% occurring once. The CDR3 runs to 14 residues. With 7 bases removed from V and 6 bases from J, the gap between germline ends came to 17 bases. CDR1 SEHNR and CDR2 FQNEAQ come from the germline V gene (reference sequence).

The chain is built from TRBV7-9 and TRBJ2-3; D possibly corresponds to TRBD2 (6 bases). This sequence was found in a man aged 40-49 years who had recovered from COVID-19. Specimen: PBMCs or T cells enriched from blood (not recorded which). The CDR3 here is CASIPSAPGDTQYF. CDR3 sequence (DNA): TGTGCCAGCATTCCTAGCGCCCCCGGGGATACGCAGTATTTT. Full variable domain (remainder filled in from reference TRBV7-9 and TRBJ2-3): DTGVSQNPRHKITKRGQNVTFRCDPISEHNRLYWYRQTLGQGPEFLTYFQNEAQLEKSRLLSDRFSAERPKGSFSTLEIQRTEQGDSAMYLCASIPSAPGDTQYFGPGTRLTVL.